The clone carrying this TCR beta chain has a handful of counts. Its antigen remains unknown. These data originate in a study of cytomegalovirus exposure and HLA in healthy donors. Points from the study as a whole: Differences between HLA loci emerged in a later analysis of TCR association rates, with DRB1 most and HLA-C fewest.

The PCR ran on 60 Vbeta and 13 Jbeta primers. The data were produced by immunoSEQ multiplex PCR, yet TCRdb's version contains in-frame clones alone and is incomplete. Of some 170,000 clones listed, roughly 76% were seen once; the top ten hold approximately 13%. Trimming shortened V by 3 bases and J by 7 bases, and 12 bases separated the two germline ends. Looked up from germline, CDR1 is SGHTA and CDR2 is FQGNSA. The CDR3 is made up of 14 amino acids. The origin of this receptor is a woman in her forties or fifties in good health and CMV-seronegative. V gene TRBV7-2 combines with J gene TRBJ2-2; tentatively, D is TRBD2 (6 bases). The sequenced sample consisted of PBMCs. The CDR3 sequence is CASSFSAGSGELFF. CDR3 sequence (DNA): TGTGCCAGCAGCTTTTCTGCGGGAAGCGGGGAGCTGTTTTTT.